This T cell receptor beta chain stems from a study of a mutant IDH1 vaccine in newly diagnosed glioma (dated by TCRdb to the early 2020s). About the investigation overall: Vaccination was initiated 4-6 weeks after radiotherapy alone, or concurrently with temozolomide cycles in the chemotherapy-containing groups. Of the roughly 30 treated patients, about 60% were male and around 40% were female, and the mean age was 40.4 years. Before enrollment, most patients had been given radiochemotherapy with temozolomide as standard therapy, while the rest had received either radiotherapy alone or temozolomide alone. The week-35 safety follow-up took place at visit V12, and the week-47 end of study took place at visit V13. Peripheral blood samples were drawn at six visits, namely V03 (baseline), V05, V07, V10, V12 and V13. Longitudinal TCRB deep sequencing was done for some 26 treated patients, wherever samples were available for exploratory analyses.

The germline V gene specifies MGHRA as CDR1 and YSYEKL as CDR2. Including cysteine and phenylalanine, the CDR3 has 18 amino acids. Only the CDR3 DNA is retained, 54 bases long and in frame from the first base. V is clipped by 5 bases and J by 4 bases, and the sequence between their germline boundaries is 24 bases long. The library was made by the immunoSEQ multiplex PCR assay. Following the manufacturer's protocol, the hsTCRB Kit was used to amplify rearranged TCR beta chain sequences. TCRB libraries were sequenced on an Illumina MiSeq. The authors' analysis ran thus. The proprietary platform of the kit vendor was used for demultiplexing, trimming and gene mapping. Entries here come from immuneACCESS through TCRdb and include only in-frame sequences with V and J called. Some clones fail to appear in such tables; in the studies checked, an unresolved V gene covers under half of the shortfall, and the cause of the remainder is unknown. The V and J calls and clone size are taken from that table; D and trimming were inferred from the DNA. The sample yields tens of thousands of clones; less than 70% were counted once. The ten top clones hold under 5.5% of the sample.

This clone came up a few times. Its specific antigen is unknown. The input lacks base qualities; no much larger clone sits a single base away. The intended sense of this specimen's time point label: week 47, end of study. Each vaccine dose, consisting of 300 ug of a 20-mer mutant IDH1 peptide in Montanide, was administered subcutaneously with topical imiquimod. Patients were given eight vaccinations, in weeks 1, 3, 5, 7, 11, 15, 19 and 23, which matched visits V03 through V10. Donors had newly diagnosed WHO grade 3 or 4 IDH1-mutant astrocytomas with loss of nuclear ATRX. The samples were drawn from NOA16, a multicentre, single-arm, open-label phase I trial in Germany that tested a mutant IDH1 peptide vaccine in humans for the first time. Genomic DNA for TCRB sequencing was isolated from EDTA blood with the DNeasy Blood and Tissue Kit. Study-wide conclusions, independent of this receptor: It was noted by the authors that analyses of patient blood samples could not be reproduced owing to sample limitations. Availability determined which PBMC samples were chosen for TCRB deep sequencing. Vaccine-induced immune responses across multiple MHC alleles were detected in roughly 94% of patients. Changes in the top peripheral T cell clonotypes picked up by TCRB sequencing did not appear to be linked to pseudoprogression.

The V and J genes are TRBV4-1 and TRBJ2-1; matching of 6 bases hints at TRBD2 as the D gene. This specimen consisted of peripheral blood mononuclear cells (PBMCs), obtained from a glioma patient whose treatment included an IDH1 peptide vaccine. This receptor was taken from a man aged 40-49 years with glioma. Some clones in this sample may be carry-over from other donors' samples. The CDR3 loop reads CASSKNLARDGGYNEQFF. The DNA reads TGCGCCAGCAGCAAAAACTTGGCCCGGGACGGGGGTTACAATGAGCAGTTCTTC.